This entry lists 24 T cell receptor beta chains sequenced from one sample in a study of blood T cell repertoires in COVID-19. Clones were read by immunoSEQ multiplex PCR, and TCRdb kept only the in-frame ones, dropping some. The table shows about 190,000 clones, with 82% occurring only once. Sequenced material: peripheral blood. The source of these receptors is a woman aged 55-70 years with COVID-19, enrolled during active disease.

On this clone itself: The same CDR3 can be traced to other DNA sequences in this sample. V and J are TRBV27 and TRBJ2-3; D gene uncertain. CDR3 size: 11 residues. Trimming shortened V by 8 bases and J by 0 bases, and 3 bases separated the two germline ends. CDR1 and CDR2 from the germline V gene are MNHEY and SMNVEV (reference sequence). The DNA of the CDR3 is TGTGCCAGCTCTAGCACAGATACGCAGTATTTT. The encoded protein is CASSSTDTQYF.

This chain's CDR3 is CASSEIQGSYGGYTF. The CDR3 DNA reads as TGTGCCAGCAGTGAAATACAGGGAAGCTATGGGGGCTACACCTTC. The chain employs TRBV6-1 and TRBJ1-2, with D possibly matching TRBD1 (6 bases). Trimming stripped 2 bases from V and 8 bases from J, with 18 bases between. The V gene's germline CDR1 is MNHNS and CDR2 SASEGT. The CDR3 has 15 amino acids.

The chain recombines TRBV29-1 with TRBJ2-3, with D perhaps TRBD1 (6 bases). V shed 7 bases and J shed 5 bases, with 13 bases lying between them. CDR1 is SQVTM, CDR2 ANQGSEA, per germline. The CDR3 totals 12 residues. The chain's CDR3 is CSAEQGKDTQYF. CDR3 DNA: TGCAGCGCGGAACAGGGAAAAGATACGCAGTATTTT.

The chain has TRBV6-5 and TRBJ2-1; D is undetermined. The CDR3 sequence is 13 residues long. Per the germline V gene, CDR1 is MNHEY and CDR2 is SVGAGI. Trimming shortened V by 10 bases and J by 5 bases, and 15 bases separated the two germline ends. In DNA, the CDR3 is TGTGCCACCAGAAGATACAGAAACAATGAGCAGTTCTTC. Amino acid sequence: CATRRYRNNEQFF.

V usage is TRBV9 and J usage is TRBJ2-2, with 7 nucleotides matching TRBD2. This CDR3 spans 17 amino acids. CDR1 and CDR2 from the germline V gene are SGDLS and YYNGEE. V gave up 2 bases and J gave up 6 bases; unmatched junction bases: 13. The CDR3 reads CASSVGGASGSPGELFF. As DNA, the CDR3 is TGTGCCAGCAGCGTGGGTGGGGCTAGCGGATCACCCGGGGAGCTGTTTTTT.

V and J are TRBV5-1 and TRBJ1-2; tentative D call: TRBD1 (6 bases). CDR1 is SGHRS and CDR2 is YFSETQ in the germline V gene. This CDR3 region has 13 residues. Trimming took off 0 bases at V and 3 bases at J, with 6 bases between the two ends. The CDR3 reads CASSLDRDYGYTF. For the CDR3, the DNA is TGCGCCAGCAGCTTGGACAGGGACTATGGCTACACCTTC.

The J gene is TRBJ2-1, the V gene TRBV9; D ambiguous. V lost 0 bases, J lost 6 bases, and 7 bases lay in between. CDR1 is SGDLS, CDR2 YYNGEE, per germline. This CDR3 comprises 13 residues. This CDR3 is CASSVDVANEQFF. The CDR3 region has the DNA TGTGCCAGCAGCGTAGATGTGGCCAATGAGCAGTTCTTC.

The chain couples TRBV27 to TRBJ2-2; D gene ambiguous. Trimming left V 0 bases short and J 7 bases short, with 12 bases between. The germline CDR1 and CDR2 sequences are MNHEY and SMNVEV (reference sequence). CDR3 length: 15 amino acids. The DNA of the CDR3 is TGTGCCAGCAGTTTATCTAGGCGGCCTAACGGGGAGCTGTTTTTT. Translating gives CASSLSRRPNGELFF.

The J gene is TRBJ1-5, the V gene TRBV28; D unresolved. V was trimmed by 6 bases and J by 4 bases, leaving 16 bases between them. This CDR3 contains 15 residues. The germline CDR1 and CDR2 sequences are MDHEN and SYDVKM. CDR3 in amino acids: CASSPLREGNQPQHF. Here the CDR3 DNA reads TGTGCCAGCAGCCCTCTCCGGGAAGGAAATCAGCCCCAGCATTTT.

This clone has a single count. The CDR3 coding sequence is TGTGCCAGCAGCTATTTTATTCCCATGGATACGCAGTATTTT. It codes for CASSYFIPMDTQYF. This rearrangement joins TRBV6-5 to TRBJ2-3, with D unresolved. The V and J ends lost 6 bases and 6 bases respectively, with 16 bases between them. CDR3 length: 14 amino acids. Looked up from germline, CDR1 is MNHEY and CDR2 is SVGAGI.

This chain links TRBV5-6 with TRBJ1-2; no clear D. CDR3 length equals 13 residues. Germline values: CDR1 SGHDT, CDR2 YYEEEE. The V end lost 3 bases, the J end lost 6 bases, and 12 bases lay between the germline ends. CDR3 sequence reads: CASSWERKDGYTF. CDR3 bases: TGTGCCAGCAGCTGGGAGCGTAAGGATGGCTACACCTTC.

The rearrangement joins TRBV6-6 to TRBJ2-2, with D possibly TRBD2 on 5 matching bases. Germline V gene sequence: CDR1 MNHNY, CDR2 SVGAGI (reference sequence). Trimming took off 5 bases at V and 4 bases at J, with 23 bases between the two ends. CDR3 length: 18 residues. In DNA, the CDR3 is TGTGCCAGCAGTCCACTCGGGGTTTATGGTAGCCTCACCGGGGAGCTGTTTTTT. This translates into CASSPLGVYGSLTGELFF.

This clone was observed a handful of times. The genes are TRBV7-6 and TRBJ1-2, with 7 bases identical to TRBD1. The J segment lost 0 bases and the V segment lost 5 bases, leaving 6 bases of the junction unmatched. CDR1 is SGHVS and CDR2 is FNYEAQ in the germline V gene. This CDR3 comprises 15 residues. The CDR3 sequence: CASSVGTAANYGYTF. In nucleotides, the CDR3 is TGTGCCAGCAGCGTCGGGACAGCCGCTAACTATGGCTACACCTTC.

The genes are TRBV27 and TRBJ2-1; D remains ambiguous. V was cut by 7 bases and J by 4 bases, with 5 bases left in between. This CDR3 has 11 residues. Per germline, CDR1 MNHEY and CDR2 SMNVEV (reference sequence). The CDR3 spells CASTTYNEQFF. The CDR3 DNA reads TGTGCCAGCACAACTTACAATGAGCAGTTCTTC.

The J gene is TRBJ1-1, the V gene TRBV4-2; 8 bases align to TRBD1. The CDR3 loop spans 15 amino acids. Germline CDR1 reads LGHNA; CDR2 reads YNFKEQ. The V and J ends lost 5 bases and 7 bases, in that order; junction bases with no gene match: 12. CDR3 protein: CASSASTGESGEAFF. CDR3 DNA sequence: TGTGCCAGCAGCGCCTCGACAGGGGAGAGTGGTGAAGCTTTCTTT.

The chain uses TRBV28 and TRBJ1-1, with D uncertain. Germline V gene data show CDR1 as MDHEN and CDR2 as SYDVKM. V was pared by 4 bases and J by 0 bases, with 12 bases between. This CDR3 contains 15 residues. The CDR3 bases are TGTGCCAGCAGTTACGGTTTGTCGGTGAACACTGAAGCTTTCTTT. Amino acids: CASSYGLSVNTEAFF.

This clone has just a few counts. V usage is TRBV27 and J usage is TRBJ1-2; weak D call: TRBD1 (5 bases). The length of the CDR3 is 19 residues. V was clipped by 2 bases and J by 4 bases, with 26 bases between them. CDR1 and CDR2 (germline): MNHEY, SMNVEV (reference sequence). The DNA of the CDR3 is TGTGCCAGCAGTTTAAATAACCCATTTGGTGGGGCGCACACCTATGGCTACACCTTC. Its translation: CASSLNNPFGGAHTYGYTF.

The chain has TRBV28 and TRBJ2-1; TRBD2 agrees at 8 bases. The CDR3 is made up of 14 amino acids. V shed 5 bases, J shed 4 bases, and the junction held 4 bases outside the gene matches. CDR1 is MDHEN and CDR2 is SYDVKM in the germline V gene. The CDR3 region has the DNA TGTGCCAGCAGTAGTGGCGGGGGGTACAATGAGCAGTTCTTC. It encodes CASSSGGGYNEQFF.

J is TRBJ2-1 and V is TRBV28; the D gene is possibly TRBD2 (6 bases). Trimming took off 5 bases at V and 1 base at J, with 12 bases between the two ends. The CDR3 totals 15 residues. CDR1 is MDHEN, CDR2 SYDVKM, per germline. The CDR3 DNA reads as TGTGCCAGCAGTGCCGGCGGGAAGTCCTACAATGAGCAGTTCTTC. Its protein product is CASSAGGKSYNEQFF.

V is TRBV19 and J is TRBJ2-5; 7 bases are shared with TRBD2. CDR1 is LNHDA, CDR2 SQIVND, per germline (reference sequence). Trimming at V came to 5 bases and at J to 2 bases, leaving 5 bases not matched to a gene. The CDR3 consists of 14 residues. The CDR3 nucleotides are TGTGCCAGTAGTCCAAGCGGGGTGCAAGAGACCCAGTACTTC. Protein sequence: CASSPSGVQETQYF.

V and J are TRBV28 and TRBJ2-1, with 12 bases aligning to TRBD2. This CDR3 is 16 amino acids long. Germline V lookup: CDR1 MDHEN, CDR2 SYDVKM. Trimming at V came to 3 bases and at J to 7 bases, leaving 7 bases not matched to a gene. CDR3 nucleotides: TGTGCCAGCAGTTTCAGAACTAGCGGGAGGATGAATGAGCAGTTCTTC. Encoded protein: CASSFRTSGRMNEQFF.

Sample share makes this clone medium-sized (0.01 to 0.1%). V usage is TRBV7-8 and J usage is TRBJ1-1; unclear D gene. Germline CDR1 reads SGHVS; CDR2 reads FQNEAQ. The CDR3 has 14 amino acids. Trimming left V 5 bases short and J 8 bases short, with 18 bases between. The chain's CDR3 is CASSLRSSPGEAFF. CDR3 coding DNA: TGTGCCAGCAGCCTTAGGTCTTCTCCAGGAGAAGCTTTCTTT.

The rearrangement links TRBV11-2 to TRBJ2-7; D is uncertain. Trimming took off 4 bases at V and 6 bases at J, with 10 bases between the two ends. The CDR3 length is 12 residues. Germline CDR1 and CDR2: SGHAT and FQNNGV. The CDR3 DNA sequence: TGTGCCAGCAGCTCTCCCCGTCTCGAGCAGTACTTC. This translates into CASSSPRLEQYF.

This chain uses TRBV20-1 with TRBJ1-1; 10 bases line up with TRBD1. CDR1 DFQATT and CDR2 SNEGSKA come from the germline V gene (reference sequence). The CDR3 consists of 14 residues. After removal of 3 bases from V and 4 bases from J, the junction contained 5 bases not matched to a gene. This CDR3 is CSASSWTGGTEAFF. CDR3 nucleotide sequence: TGCAGTGCTAGTAGTTGGACAGGGGGCACTGAAGCTTTCTTT.